These 11 T cell receptor beta chains were sequenced from one sample in a study of cytomegalovirus exposure and HLA in healthy donors (dated by TCRdb to about 2017). The receptor library was made with the immunoSEQ multiplex PCR assay. Held by TCRdb, this immuneACCESS table contains in-frame sequences only and omits some clones. Under half of the omission traces to an unresolved V gene where checked; the cause of the rest is unknown. Counted in this sample were about 140,000 clones; roughly 90% of them appeared once. About 2.7% of the sample comes from the top ten. Sample: PBMCs. Receptors originate from a man younger than 30 in good health and CMV-seronegative.

The CDR3 region has the DNA TGTGCCAGCAGCCTGGACAGGGGGCATTCACCCCTCCACTTT. Residues: CASSLDRGHSPLHF. The genes are TRBV5-4 and TRBJ1-6, with TRBD1 matching 11 bases. The CDR3 runs 14 residues. The germline V gene has CDR1 SGHNT and CDR2 YYREEE (reference sequence). The junction had 2 bases not matched to a gene; V was cut back by 4 bases and J by 8 bases.

The rearrangement links TRBV4-3 to TRBJ2-3; a possible D gene is TRBD2 (6 bases). The V and J ends lost 4 bases and 4 bases respectively, with 12 bases between them. This CDR3 has 14 residues. Germline assignment: CDR1 LGHNA and CDR2 YSLEER. The DNA of the CDR3 is TGCGCCAGCAGCCTAGTAGCGGACTCAGATACGCAGTATTTT. This encodes CASSLVADSDTQYF.

The chain links TRBV27 to TRBJ2-7; D possibly corresponds to TRBD2 (5 bases). Trimming stripped 0 bases from V and 1 base from J, with 7 bases between. Germline-derived CDR1 and CDR2 are MNHEY and SMNVEV (reference sequence). CDR3 length: 14 amino acids. CDR3 in amino acids: CASSLSSGSYEQYF. DNA of the CDR3: TGTGCCAGCAGTTTATCAAGCGGATCCTACGAGCAGTACTTC.

V and J are TRBV9 and TRBJ1-2; 7 bases map to TRBD1. The CDR3 extends over 15 amino acids. From germline, CDR1 is SGDLS and CDR2 YYNGEE. J was trimmed by 5 bases and V by 6 bases; bases with no gene match: 13. CDR3 in DNA: TGTGCCAGCAAAAGGCAGGGGGAAGTGGGGTATGGCTACACCTTC. Translation: CASKRQGEVGYGYTF.

This clone was seen once. The J gene is TRBJ2-7, the V gene TRBV7-9, with TRBD2 matching 15 bases. The CDR3 covers 18 residues. Germline trimming cut 3 bases from V and 3 bases from J; bases unmatched to any gene: 9. Germline assignment: CDR1 SEHNR and CDR2 FQNEAQ (reference sequence). CDR3 sequence reads: CASSFGLAGGLVVYEQYF. The CDR3 DNA reads TGTGCCAGCAGCTTCGGACTAGCGGGAGGGTTGGTGGTCTACGAGCAGTACTTC.

The chain uses TRBV19 and TRBJ1-1; D possibly corresponds to TRBD1 (6 bases). V was shortened by 4 bases and J by 6 bases, with 15 bases between the two germline ends. In germline, CDR1 is LNHDA, CDR2 SQIVND (reference sequence). This CDR3 has 14 amino acids. The CDR3 region is CASSTGRGFPEAFF. In DNA form, the CDR3 reads TGTGCCAGTAGTACGGGCAGGGGTTTTCCTGAAGCTTTCTTT.

The chain is built from TRBV11-3 and TRBJ2-1; 11 positions match TRBD2. Germline CDR1 is SGHNT and CDR2 is YENEEA. The CDR3 covers 15 residues. With 4 bases clipped from V and 4 bases from J, the junction kept 3 bases outside the gene matches. The CDR3 DNA reads TGTGCCAGCAGCTCGCGACTAGCGGGGTACAATGAGCAGTTCTTC. Protein product: CASSSRLAGYNEQFF.

This clone was counted a single time. The gene calls are TRBV11-2 and TRBJ2-7, with TRBD2 identical over 12 bases. The CDR3 extends over 19 amino acids. V dropped 5 bases and J dropped 6; count of bases not matched to a gene: 20. Germline CDR1 reads SGHAT; CDR2 reads FQNNGV. The CDR3 loop reads CASSPPGPGASGGVSEQYF. The CDR3 coding sequence is TGTGCCAGCAGCCCACCCGGCCCGGGGGCTAGCGGGGGGGTGAGCGAGCAGTACTTC.

This clone was counted only a few times. The V call is TRBV28, the J call TRBJ2-7; 12 nucleotides match TRBD2. Germline assignment: CDR1 MDHEN and CDR2 SYDVKM. The CDR3 totals 15 residues. V dropped 7 bases and J dropped 5; count of bases not matched to a gene: 9. CDR3 coding DNA: TGTGCCAGCAAGGTGCGGACTAGCGGGACTGACGAGCAGTACTTC. Residues: CASKVRTSGTDEQYF.

The V call is TRBV19, the J call TRBJ2-3; 10 bases are shared with TRBD1. V lost 10 bases, J lost 6 bases, and 10 bases stayed unmatched. This CDR3 comprises 14 residues. Looked up from germline, CDR1 is LNHDA and CDR2 is SQIVND (reference sequence). The CDR3 reads CATRTGGVYDTQYF. The CDR3 nucleotides are TGTGCCACCAGGACAGGGGGTGTGTATGATACGCAGTATTTT.

The chain employs TRBV27 and TRBJ1-1; 7 positions match TRBD1. CDR1 is MNHEY and CDR2 is SMNVEV in the germline V gene (reference sequence). V trimming: 7 bases; J trimming: 4 bases; junction bases outside the gene matches: 12. CDR3 size: 15 residues. The CDR3: CASMGGRGQGTEAFF. The DNA of the CDR3 is TGTGCCAGCATGGGGGGTAGGGGGCAGGGCACTGAAGCTTTCTTT.